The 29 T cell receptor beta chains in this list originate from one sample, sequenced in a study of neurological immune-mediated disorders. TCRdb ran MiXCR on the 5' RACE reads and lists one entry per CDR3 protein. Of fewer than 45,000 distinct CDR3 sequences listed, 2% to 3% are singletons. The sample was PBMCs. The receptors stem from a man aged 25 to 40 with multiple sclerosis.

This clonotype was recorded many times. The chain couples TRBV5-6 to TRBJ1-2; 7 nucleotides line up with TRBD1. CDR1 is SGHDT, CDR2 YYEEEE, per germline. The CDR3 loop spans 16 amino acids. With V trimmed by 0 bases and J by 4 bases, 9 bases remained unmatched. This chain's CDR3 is CASSLDTTGSSYGYTF. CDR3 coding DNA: TGTGCCAGCAGCTTGGACACGACAGGGTCCTCCTATGGCTACACCTTC. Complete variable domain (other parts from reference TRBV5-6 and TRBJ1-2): DAGVTQSPTHLIKTRGQQVTLRCSPKSGHDTVSWYQQALGQGPQFIFQYYEEEERQRGNFPDRFSGHQFPNYSSELNVNALLLGDSALYLCASSLDTTGSSYGYTFGSGTRLTVV.

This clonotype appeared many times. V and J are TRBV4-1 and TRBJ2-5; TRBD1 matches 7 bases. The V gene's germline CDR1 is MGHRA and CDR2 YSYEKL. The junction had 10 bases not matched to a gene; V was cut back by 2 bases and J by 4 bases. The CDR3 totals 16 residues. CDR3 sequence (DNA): TGCGCCAGCAGCCAAAACCTCGGACAGGCCCTAGAGACCCAGTACTTC. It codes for CASSQNLGQALETQYF.

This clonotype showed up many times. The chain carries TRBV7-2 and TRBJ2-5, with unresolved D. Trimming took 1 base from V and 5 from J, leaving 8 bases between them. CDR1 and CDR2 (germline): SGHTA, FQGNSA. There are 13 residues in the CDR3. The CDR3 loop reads CASSLGSRETQYF. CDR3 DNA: TGTGCCAGCAGCTTAGGAAGCCGGGAGACCCAGTACTTC. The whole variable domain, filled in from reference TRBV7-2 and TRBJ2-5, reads GAGVSQSPSNKVTEKGKDVELRCDPISGHTALYWYRQSLGQGLEFLIYFQGNSAPDKSGLPSDRFSAERTGGSVSTLTIQRTQQEDSAVYLCASSLGSRETQYFGPGTRLLVL.

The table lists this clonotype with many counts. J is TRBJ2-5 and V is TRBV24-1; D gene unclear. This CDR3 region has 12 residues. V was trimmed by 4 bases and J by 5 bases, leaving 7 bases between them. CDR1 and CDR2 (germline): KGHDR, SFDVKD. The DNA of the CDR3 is TGTGCCACCAGTGACAATATTGAGACCCAGTACTTC. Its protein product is CATSDNIETQYF.

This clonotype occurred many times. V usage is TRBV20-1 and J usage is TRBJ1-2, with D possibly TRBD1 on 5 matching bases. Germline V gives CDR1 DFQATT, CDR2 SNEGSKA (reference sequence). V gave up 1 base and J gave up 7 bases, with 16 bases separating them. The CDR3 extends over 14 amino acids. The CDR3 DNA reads TGCAGTGCTAGAGTACCCGGCGGAGGGGTTGGCTACACCTTC. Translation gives CSARVPGGGVGYTF.

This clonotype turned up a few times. The CDR3 DNA reads as TGTGCCAGCTCACCACGCGACCCCAGAAAGGGTGCCTATGAAGCTTTCTTT. This encodes CASSPRDPRKGAYEAFF. The chain combines TRBV18 with TRBJ1-1; D is undetermined. The CDR3 extends over 17 amino acids. V lost 1 base and J lost 7, with 22 bases in between. The germline V gene has CDR1 KGHSH and CDR2 LQKENI. The whole variable domain, filled in from reference TRBV18 and TRBJ1-1, reads NAGVMQNPRHLVRRRGQEARLRCSPMKGHSHVYWYRQLPEEGLKFMVYLQKENIIDESGMPKERFSAEFPKEGPSILRIQQVVRGDSAAYFCASSPRDPRKGAYEAFFGQGTRLTVV.

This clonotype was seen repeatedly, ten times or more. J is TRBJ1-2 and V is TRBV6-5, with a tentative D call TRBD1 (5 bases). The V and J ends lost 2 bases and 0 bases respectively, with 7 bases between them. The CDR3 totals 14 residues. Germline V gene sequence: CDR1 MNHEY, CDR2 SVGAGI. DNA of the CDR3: TGTGCCAGCAGTTACCGGACACCTAACTATGGCTACACCTTC. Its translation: CASSYRTPNYGYTF.

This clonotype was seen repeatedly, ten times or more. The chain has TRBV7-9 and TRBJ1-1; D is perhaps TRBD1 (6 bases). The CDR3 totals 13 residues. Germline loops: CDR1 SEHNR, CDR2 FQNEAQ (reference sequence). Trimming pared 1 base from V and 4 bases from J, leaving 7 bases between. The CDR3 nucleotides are TGTGCCAGCAGCTTAGAAGGGGGCACTGAAGCTTTCTTT. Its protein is CASSLEGGTEAFF.

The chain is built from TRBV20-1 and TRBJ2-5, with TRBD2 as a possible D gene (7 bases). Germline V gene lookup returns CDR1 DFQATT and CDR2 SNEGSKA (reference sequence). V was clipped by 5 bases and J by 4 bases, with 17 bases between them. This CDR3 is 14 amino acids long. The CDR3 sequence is CSAPKGGGRETQYF. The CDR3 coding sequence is TGCAGTGCTCCGAAGGGCGGGGGCCGAGAGACCCAGTACTTC.

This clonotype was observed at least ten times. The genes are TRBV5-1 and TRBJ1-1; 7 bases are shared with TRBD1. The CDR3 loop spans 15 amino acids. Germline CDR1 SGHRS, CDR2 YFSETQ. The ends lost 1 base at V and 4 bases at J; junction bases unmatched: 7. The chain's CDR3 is CASSLTGDRGTEAFF. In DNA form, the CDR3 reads TGCGCCAGCAGCTTGACAGGGGATCGTGGCACTGAAGCTTTCTTT.

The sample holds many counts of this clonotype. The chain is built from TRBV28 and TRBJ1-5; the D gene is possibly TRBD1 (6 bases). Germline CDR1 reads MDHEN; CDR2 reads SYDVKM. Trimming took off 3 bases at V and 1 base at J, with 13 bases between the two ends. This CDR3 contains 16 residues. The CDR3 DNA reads TGTGCCAGCAGTTTCACTACGGACAGCAGCAATCAGCCCCAGCATTTT. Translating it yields CASSFTTDSSNQPQHF.

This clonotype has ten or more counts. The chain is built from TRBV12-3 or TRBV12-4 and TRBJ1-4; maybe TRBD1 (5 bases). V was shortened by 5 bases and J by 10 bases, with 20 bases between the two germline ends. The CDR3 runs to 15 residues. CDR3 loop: CASSPGPVGGGKLFF. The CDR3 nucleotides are TGTGCCAGCAGTCCAGGGCCCGTGGGGGGGGGAAAACTGTTTTTT.

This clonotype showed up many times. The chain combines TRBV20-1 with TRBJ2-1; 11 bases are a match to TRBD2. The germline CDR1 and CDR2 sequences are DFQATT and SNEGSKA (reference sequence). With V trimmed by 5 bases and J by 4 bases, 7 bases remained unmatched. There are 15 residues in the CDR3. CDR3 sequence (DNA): TGCAGTGCTGGCTTAGCGGGAGGGCCTTACAATGAGCAGTTCTTC. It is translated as CSAGLAGGPYNEQFF.

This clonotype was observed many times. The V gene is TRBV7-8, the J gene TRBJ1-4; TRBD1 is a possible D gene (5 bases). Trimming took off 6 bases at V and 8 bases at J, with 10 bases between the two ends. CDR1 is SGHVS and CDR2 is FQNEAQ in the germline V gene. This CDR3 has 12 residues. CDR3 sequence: CASSSEGEKLFF. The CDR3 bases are TGTGCCAGCAGTTCCGAGGGGGAAAAACTGTTTTTT.

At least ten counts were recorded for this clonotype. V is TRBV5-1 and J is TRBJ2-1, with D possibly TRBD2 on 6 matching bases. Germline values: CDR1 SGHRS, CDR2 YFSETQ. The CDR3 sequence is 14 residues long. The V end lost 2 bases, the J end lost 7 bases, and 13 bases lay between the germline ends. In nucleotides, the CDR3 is TGCGCCAGCAGCTTTGGCGGGGTAGGGAATGAGCAGTTCTTC. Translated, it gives CASSFGGVGNEQFF.

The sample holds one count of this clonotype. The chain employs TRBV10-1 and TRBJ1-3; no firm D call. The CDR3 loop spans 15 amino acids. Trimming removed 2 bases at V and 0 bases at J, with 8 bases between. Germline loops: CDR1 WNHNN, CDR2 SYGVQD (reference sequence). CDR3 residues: CASSEGRSSGNTIYF. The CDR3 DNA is TGCGCCAGCAGTGAGGGACGGAGCTCTGGAAACACCATATATTTT.

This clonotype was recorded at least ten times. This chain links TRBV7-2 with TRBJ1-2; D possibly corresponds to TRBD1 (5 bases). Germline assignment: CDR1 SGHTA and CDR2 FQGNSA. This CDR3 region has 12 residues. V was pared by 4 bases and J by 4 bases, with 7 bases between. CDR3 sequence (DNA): TGTGCCAGCAGCTATCAGGGCTATGGCTACACCTTC. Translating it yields CASSYQGYGYTF.

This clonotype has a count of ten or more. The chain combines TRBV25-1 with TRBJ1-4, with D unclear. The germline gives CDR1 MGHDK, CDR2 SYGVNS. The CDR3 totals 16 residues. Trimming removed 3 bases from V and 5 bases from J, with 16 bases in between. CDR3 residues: CASSEGIGRNNEKLFF. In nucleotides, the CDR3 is TGTGCCAGCAGTGAGGGTATAGGGCGGAACAATGAAAAACTGTTTTTT.

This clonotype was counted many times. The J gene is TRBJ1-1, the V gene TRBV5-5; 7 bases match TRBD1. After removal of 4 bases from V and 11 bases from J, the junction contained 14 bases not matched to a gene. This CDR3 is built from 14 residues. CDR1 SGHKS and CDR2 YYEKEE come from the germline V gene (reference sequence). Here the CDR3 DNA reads TGTGCCAGCAGCCGAGGGGGCGCCGGAACCGTGGCTTTCTTT. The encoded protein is CASSRGGAGTVAFF.

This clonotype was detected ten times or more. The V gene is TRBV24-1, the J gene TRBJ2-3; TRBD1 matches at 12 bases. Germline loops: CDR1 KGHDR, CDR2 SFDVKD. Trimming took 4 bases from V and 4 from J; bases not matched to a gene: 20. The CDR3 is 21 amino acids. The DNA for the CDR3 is TGTGCCACCAGTGAAGGGACGGGACAGGGGGCCCTGCGCCCAGGGGCAGATACGCAGTATTTT. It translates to CATSEGTGQGALRPGADTQYF.

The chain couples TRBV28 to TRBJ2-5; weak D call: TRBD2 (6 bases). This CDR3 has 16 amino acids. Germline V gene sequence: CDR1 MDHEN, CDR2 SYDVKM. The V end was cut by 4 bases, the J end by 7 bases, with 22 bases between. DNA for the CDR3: TGTGCCAGCAGTTCTTCCGGGACTCTCCTTATGGGGACCCAGTACTTC. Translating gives CASSSSGTLLMGTQYF. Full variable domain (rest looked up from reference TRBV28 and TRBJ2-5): DVKVTQSSRYLVKRTGEKVFLECVQDMDHENMFWYRQDPGLGLRLIYFSYDVKMKEKGDIPEGYSVSREKKERFSLILESASTNQTSMYLCASSSSGTLLMGTQYFGPGTRLLVL.

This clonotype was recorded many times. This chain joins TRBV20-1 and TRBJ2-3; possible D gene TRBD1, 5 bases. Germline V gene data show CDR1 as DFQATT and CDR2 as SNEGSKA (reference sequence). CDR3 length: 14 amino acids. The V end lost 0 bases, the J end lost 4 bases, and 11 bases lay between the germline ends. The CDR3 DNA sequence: TGCAGTGCTAGAGACGGCAGGGTCCCAGATACGCAGTATTTT. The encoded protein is CSARDGRVPDTQYF.

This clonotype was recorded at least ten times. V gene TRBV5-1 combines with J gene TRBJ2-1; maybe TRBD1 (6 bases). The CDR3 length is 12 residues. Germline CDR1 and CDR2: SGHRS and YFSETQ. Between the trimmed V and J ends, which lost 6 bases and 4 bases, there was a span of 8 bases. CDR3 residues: CASTQGYNEQFF. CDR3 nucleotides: TGCGCCAGCACACAGGGATACAATGAGCAGTTCTTC.

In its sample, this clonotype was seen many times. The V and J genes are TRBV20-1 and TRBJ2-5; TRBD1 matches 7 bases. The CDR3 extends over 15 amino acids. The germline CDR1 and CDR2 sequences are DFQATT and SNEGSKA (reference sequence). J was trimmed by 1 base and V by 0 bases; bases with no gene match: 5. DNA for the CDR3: TGCAGTGCTAGAGATTTGGGGACAGCCCAAGAGACCCAGTACTTC. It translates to CSARDLGTAQETQYF.

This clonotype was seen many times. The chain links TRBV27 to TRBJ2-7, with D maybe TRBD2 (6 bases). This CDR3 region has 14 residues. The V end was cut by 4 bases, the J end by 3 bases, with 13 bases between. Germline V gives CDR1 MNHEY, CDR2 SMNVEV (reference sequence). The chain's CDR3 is CASSWTGSGYEQYF. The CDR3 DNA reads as TGTGCCAGCAGTTGGACTGGTAGCGGCTACGAGCAGTACTTC.

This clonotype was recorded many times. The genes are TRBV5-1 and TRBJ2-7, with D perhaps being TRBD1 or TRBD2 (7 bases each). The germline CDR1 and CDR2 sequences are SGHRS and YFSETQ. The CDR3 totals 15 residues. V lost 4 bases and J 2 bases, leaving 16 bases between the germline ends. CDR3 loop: CASSLQGGAAYEQYF. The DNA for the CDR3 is TGCGCCAGCAGCCTGCAGGGGGGGGCCGCCTACGAGCAGTACTTC.

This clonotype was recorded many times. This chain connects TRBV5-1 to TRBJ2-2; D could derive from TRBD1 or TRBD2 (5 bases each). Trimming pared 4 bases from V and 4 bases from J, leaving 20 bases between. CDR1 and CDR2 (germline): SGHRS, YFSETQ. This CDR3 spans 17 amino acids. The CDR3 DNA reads TGCGCCAGCAGCATCGGCCACCGGGACCCAGGCACCGGGGAGCTGTTTTTT. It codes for CASSIGHRDPGTGELFF.

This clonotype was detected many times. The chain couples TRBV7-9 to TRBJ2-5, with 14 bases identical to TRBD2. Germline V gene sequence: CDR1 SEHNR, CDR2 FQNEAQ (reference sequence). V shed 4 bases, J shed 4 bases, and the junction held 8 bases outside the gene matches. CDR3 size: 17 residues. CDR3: CASSSAGLAGVGETQYF. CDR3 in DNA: TGTGCCAGCAGCTCAGCGGGACTAGCGGGAGTCGGAGAGACCCAGTACTTC. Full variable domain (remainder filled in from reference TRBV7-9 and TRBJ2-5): DTGVSQNPRHKITKRGQNVTFRCDPISEHNRLYWYRQTLGQGPEFLTYFQNEAQLEKSRLLSDRFSAERPKGSFSTLEIQRTEQGDSAMYLCASSSAGLAGVGETQYFGPGTRLLVL.

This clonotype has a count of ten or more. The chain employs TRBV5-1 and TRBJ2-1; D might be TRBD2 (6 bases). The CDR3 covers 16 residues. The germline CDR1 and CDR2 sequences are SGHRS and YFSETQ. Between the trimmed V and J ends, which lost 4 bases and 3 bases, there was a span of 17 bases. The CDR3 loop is CASSLDTGTFYNEQFF. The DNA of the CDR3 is TGCGCCAGCAGCCTAGATACCGGGACTTTCTACAATGAGCAGTTCTTC.